This TCR beta chain was recovered during a study of graft-versus-host responses after intestinal transplantation. Overall study: Isolated intestinal, liver-intestinal, or multivisceral transplants had been given to the recipients.

The germline CDR1 and CDR2 sequences are SGDLS and YYNGEE. The CDR3 loop spans 12 amino acids. Trimming pared 4 bases from V and 3 bases from J, leaving 8 bases between. Some clones are missing from TCRdb's copy, which holds only in-frame ones; the method was immunoSEQ multiplex PCR. The repertoire consists of around 30,000 clones, with roughly 93% occurring once and the leading ten covering approximately 0.77%. The sequencing used PBMCs, collected about 62 days after intestinal transplant. This TCR came from a human patient who received an intestinal transplant, so some T cells may come from the graft donor. The chain links TRBV9 to TRBJ2-7, with D perhaps matching TRBD2 (5 bases). CDR3 region: CASSNRDYEQYF. The CDR3, as DNA: TGTGCCAGCAGCAACCGGGACTACGAGCAGTACTTC. Supplemented by reference TRBV9 and TRBJ2-7, the full variable domain reads DSGVTQTPKHLITATGQRVTLRCSPRSGDLSVYWYQQSLDQGLQFLIQYYNGEERAKGNILERFSAQQFPDLHSELNLSSLELGDSALYFCASSNRDYEQYFGPGTRLTVT.